Following are 2 T cell receptor beta chains from one sample sequenced in a study of OX40 agonist ivuxolimab in advanced cancers. Generated by immunoSEQ multiplex PCR, the TCRdb table keeps only in-frame clones and is missing some. The sample consists of approximately 60,000 clones, over 75% of them appearing once. Sequenced material: CD4+ or CD8+ T cells sorted from blood, taken in a trial of the OX40 agonist ivuxolimab. These receptors were taken from an adult with an advanced solid tumor such as melanoma, head and neck, liver or kidney cancer.

The chain has TRBV5-1 and TRBJ2-3, with 14 bases matching TRBD2. J lost 1 base, V lost 1 base, and 5 bases had no gene match. The CDR3 runs to 18 residues. Germline CDR1 SGHRS, CDR2 YFSETQ. The CDR3 sequence: CASSLSGTSGSGTDTQYF. CDR3 bases: TGCGCCAGCAGCTTGTCAGGGACTAGCGGGAGTGGCACAGATACGCAGTATTTT.

This clone was counted once. The J gene is TRBJ1-1, the V gene TRBV28; 10 bases match TRBD1. Per germline, CDR1 MDHEN and CDR2 SYDVKM. V dropped 6 bases and J dropped 5; count of bases not matched to a gene: 12. This CDR3 region has 16 residues. The CDR3 coding sequence is TGTGCCAGCAGCCGTAATAGACAGGGGGCGCGGACTGAAGCTTTCTTT. Protein: CASSRNRQGARTEAFF.